This T cell receptor (beta chain) was sequenced during a study of T-cell memory formation after mild COVID-19. This clonotype was observed a handful of times. The CDR3 is 14 amino acids. With 5 bases removed from V and 4 bases from J, the gap between germline ends came to 14 bases. Researchers used 5'RACE with constant-segment primers to make TCR alpha and TCR beta cDNA libraries that carry sample barcodes and UMIs. TCRdb analysed the 5' RACE reads with MiXCR anew, one entry per CDR3 protein. Here the sample spans 290,000 or so distinct CDR3 sequences, just under 20% being singletons. This sequence originates from a man younger than 35 who had mild COVID-19 (a few samples of this study predate the infection). Cell type and time point are not known. The rearrangement links TRBV12-3 or TRBV12-4 to TRBJ1-2; D gene unclear. Sequencing was performed on PBMCs or a T cell subset sorted from them (not recorded which). CDR3 DNA: TGTGCCAGCAGTGACCTCATGGCCTCCTATGGCTACACCTTC. This gives the protein CASSDLMASYGYTF.